The clone carrying this T cell receptor beta chain was picked up one time. The antigen is undetermined. Per germline, CDR1 LGHDT and CDR2 YNNKEL (reference sequence). This CDR3 comprises 14 residues. V gave up 8 bases and J gave up 2 bases; unmatched junction bases: 7. These data belong to a study of T cell responses to AZD1222 COVID-19 vaccine. Clones were sequenced by immunoSEQ multiplex PCR, and TCRdb holds only the in-frame ones, with some missing. The sample holds around 70,000 clones; 87% are singletons and the top ten take roughly 1.2%. Pooling of second doses given at about 4 or about 12 weeks was done. General study findings and limits: Among vaccine-associated CD4 TCRs, coverage spanned spike, with dominance at 160-218 and 743-854. Increases in Spike-specific TCR breadth and depth were seen after two AZD1222 doses.

J is TRBJ1-1 and V is TRBV3-1 (or the pseudogene TRBV3-2), with 8 nucleotides matching TRBD1. The specimen comprised peripheral blood, sampled 28 days after the second AZD1222 dose. The receptor comes from an adult who received the AZD1222 COVID-19 vaccine. CDR3 nucleotides: TGTGCCAGCGCTTCGGGACAGGTCAACACTGAAGCTTTCTTT. Protein product: CASASGQVNTEAFF.